The T cell receptor (beta chain) described here comes from a study of response to subunit inactivated influenza vaccine. TCRdb analysed the RT-PCR reads with MiXCR anew, one entry per CDR3 protein. The table lists approximately 730,000 distinct CDR3 sequences, more than 11% of them singletons. The study, taken as a whole, reports: It was suggested by the authors that few new T cells are recruited by each seasonal influenza vaccination.

As regards this clonotype: Its antigen remains unidentified.

The sample here was PBMCs from blood, taken 14 days before vaccination. The sequence was collected from a man in his forties or fifties who received an inactivated influenza vaccine.

The CDR3 sequence: CASKQEVGSYNEQFF. The CDR3 DNA reads as TGTGCCAGCAAACAGGAGGTGGGGTCCTACAATGAGCAGTTCTTC. V is TRBV12-3 or TRBV12-4 and J is TRBJ2-1; either TRBD1 or TRBD2 may supply D (5 bases each). V was clipped by 7 bases and J by 1 base, with 14 bases between them. The CDR3 loop spans 15 amino acids.